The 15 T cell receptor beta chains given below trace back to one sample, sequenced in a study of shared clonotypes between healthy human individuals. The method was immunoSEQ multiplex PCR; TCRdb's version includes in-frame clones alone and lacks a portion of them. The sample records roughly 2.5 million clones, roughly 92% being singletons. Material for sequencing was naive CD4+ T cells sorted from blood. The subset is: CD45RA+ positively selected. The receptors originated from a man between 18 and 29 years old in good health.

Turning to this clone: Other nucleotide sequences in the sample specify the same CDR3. This CDR3 reads CASSLTSGSSYEQYF. In DNA, the CDR3 is TGTGCCAGCAGTTTAACTAGCGGGAGCTCCTACGAGCAGTACTTC. The rearrangement joins TRBV27 to TRBJ2-7; TRBD2 matches 11 bases. This CDR3 region has 15 residues. CDR1 MNHEY and CDR2 SMNVEV come from the germline V gene (reference sequence). The V and J ends lost 2 bases and 0 bases, in that order; junction bases with no gene match: 0.

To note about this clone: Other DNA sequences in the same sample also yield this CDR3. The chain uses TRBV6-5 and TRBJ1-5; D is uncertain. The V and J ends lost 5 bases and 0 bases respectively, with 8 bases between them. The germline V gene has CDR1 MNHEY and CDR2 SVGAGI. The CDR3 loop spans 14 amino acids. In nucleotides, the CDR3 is TGTGCCAGCAGTCGTACAGATAGCAATCAGCCCCAGCATTTT. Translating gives CASSRTDSNQPQHF.

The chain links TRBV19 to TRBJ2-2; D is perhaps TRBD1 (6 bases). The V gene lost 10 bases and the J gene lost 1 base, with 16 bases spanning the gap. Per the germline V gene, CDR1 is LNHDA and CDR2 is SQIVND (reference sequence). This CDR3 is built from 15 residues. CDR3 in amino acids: CATHDGQMNTGELFF. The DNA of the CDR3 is TGTGCCACTCACGACGGACAGATGAACACCGGGGAGCTGTTTTTT.

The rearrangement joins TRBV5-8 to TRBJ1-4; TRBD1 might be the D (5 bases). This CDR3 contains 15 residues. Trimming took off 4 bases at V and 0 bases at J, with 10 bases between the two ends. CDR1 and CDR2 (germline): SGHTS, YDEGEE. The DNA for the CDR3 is TGTGCCAGCAGCGCAGGGACGTCAACTAATGAAAAACTGTTTTTT. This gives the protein CASSAGTSTNEKLFF.

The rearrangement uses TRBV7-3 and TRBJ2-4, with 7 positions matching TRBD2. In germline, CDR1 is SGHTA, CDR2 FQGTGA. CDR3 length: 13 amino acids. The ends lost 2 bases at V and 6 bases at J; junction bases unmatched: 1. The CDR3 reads CASSLGTTNIQYF. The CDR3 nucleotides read TGTGCCAGCAGCTTAGGGACTACAAACATTCAGTACTTC.

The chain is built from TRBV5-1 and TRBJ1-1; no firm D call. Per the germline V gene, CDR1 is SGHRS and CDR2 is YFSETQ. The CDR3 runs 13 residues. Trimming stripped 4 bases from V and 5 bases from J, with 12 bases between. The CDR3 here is CASSPERVTEAFF. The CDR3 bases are TGCGCCAGCAGCCCCGAACGGGTTACTGAAGCTTTCTTT.

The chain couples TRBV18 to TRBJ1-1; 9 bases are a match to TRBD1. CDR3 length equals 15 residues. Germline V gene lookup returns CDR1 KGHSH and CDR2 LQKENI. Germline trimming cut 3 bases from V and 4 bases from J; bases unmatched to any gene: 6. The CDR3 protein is CASSPLDRGSTEAFF. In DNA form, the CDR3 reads TGTGCCAGCTCACCTCTGGACAGGGGCAGCACTGAAGCTTTCTTT.

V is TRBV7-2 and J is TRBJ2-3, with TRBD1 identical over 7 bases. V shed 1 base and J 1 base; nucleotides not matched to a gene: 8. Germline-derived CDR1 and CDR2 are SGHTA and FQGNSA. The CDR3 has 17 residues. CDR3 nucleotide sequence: TGTGCCAGCAGCTTAGTGGGACAGCTAGAAGGCACAGATACGCAGTATTTT. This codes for CASSLVGQLEGTDTQYF.

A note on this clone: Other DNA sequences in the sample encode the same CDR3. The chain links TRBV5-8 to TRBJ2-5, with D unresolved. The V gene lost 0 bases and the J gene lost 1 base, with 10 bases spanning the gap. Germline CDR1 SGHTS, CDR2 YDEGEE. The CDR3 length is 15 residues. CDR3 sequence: CASSLAGRIQETQYF. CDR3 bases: TGTGCCAGCAGCTTGGCCGGTCGGATCCAAGAGACCCAGTACTTC.

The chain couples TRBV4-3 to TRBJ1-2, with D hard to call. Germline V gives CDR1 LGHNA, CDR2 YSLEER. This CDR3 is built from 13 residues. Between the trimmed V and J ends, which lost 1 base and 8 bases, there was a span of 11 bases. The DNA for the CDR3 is TGCGCCAGCAGCCAAGTCGAAGCGGGGGGCTACACCTTC. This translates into CASSQVEAGGYTF.

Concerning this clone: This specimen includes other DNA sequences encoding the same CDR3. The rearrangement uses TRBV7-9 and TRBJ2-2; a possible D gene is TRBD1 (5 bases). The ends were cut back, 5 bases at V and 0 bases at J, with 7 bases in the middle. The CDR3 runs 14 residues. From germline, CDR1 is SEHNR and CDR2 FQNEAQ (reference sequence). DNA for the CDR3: TGTGCCAGCAGCCCGGACACGAACACCGGGGAGCTGTTTTTT. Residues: CASSPDTNTGELFF.

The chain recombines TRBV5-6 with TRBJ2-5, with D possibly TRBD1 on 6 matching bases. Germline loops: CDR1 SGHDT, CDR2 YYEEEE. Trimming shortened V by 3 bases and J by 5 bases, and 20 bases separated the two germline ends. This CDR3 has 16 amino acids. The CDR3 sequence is CASSSQGFWIVETQYF. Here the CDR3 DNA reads TGTGCCAGCAGCTCACAGGGTTTTTGGATCGTGGAGACCCAGTACTTC.

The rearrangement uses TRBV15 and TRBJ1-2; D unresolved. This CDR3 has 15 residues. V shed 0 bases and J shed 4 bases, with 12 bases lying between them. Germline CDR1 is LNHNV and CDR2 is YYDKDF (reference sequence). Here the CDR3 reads CATSRDSGFSYGYTF. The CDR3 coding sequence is TGTGCCACCAGCAGAGATAGTGGGTTCAGCTATGGCTACACCTTC.

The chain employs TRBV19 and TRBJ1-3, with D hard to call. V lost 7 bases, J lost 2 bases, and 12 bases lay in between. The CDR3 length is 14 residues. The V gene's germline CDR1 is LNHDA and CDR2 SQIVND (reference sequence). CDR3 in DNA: TGTGCCAGTAACTCTGGAGTTGCTGGAAACACCATATATTTT. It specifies CASNSGVAGNTIYF.

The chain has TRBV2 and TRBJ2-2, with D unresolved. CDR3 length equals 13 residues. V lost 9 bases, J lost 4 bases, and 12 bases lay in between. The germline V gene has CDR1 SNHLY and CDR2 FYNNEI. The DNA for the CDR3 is TGTGCCAGGAGAATGTCGGGCACCGGGGAGCTGTTTTTT. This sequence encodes CARRMSGTGELFF.